These 9 T cell receptor beta chains share one sample of origin, sequenced in a study of T cell repertoires in aging, cancer and after chemotherapy. TCR beta rearrangements were amplified from peripheral blood genomic DNA. A mixed TRB-A/B primer pool amplified rearranged TRB by multiplex touch-down PCR. Using its own MiXCR run on the multiplex PCR reads, TCRdb lists one record per CDR3 protein. The data show about 9,200 distinct CDR3 sequences, 30% to 40% seen once. The sample comprised blood. These receptor sequences come from a human donor in good health.

The chain employs TRBV20-1 and TRBJ1-5, with D tentatively TRBD1 (5 bases). Germline V gene lookup returns CDR1 DFQATT and CDR2 SNEGSKA (reference sequence). This CDR3 region has 12 residues. Deletions cut 6 bases from V and 4 bases from J, with 10 bases between. Here the CDR3 DNA reads TGCAGTGCCCCCGAGGGGAATCAGCCCCAGCATTTT. Translated, it gives CSAPEGNQPQHF.

This clonotype was observed a few times. The chain links TRBV12-3 or TRBV12-4 to TRBJ1-1, with a tentative D call TRBD1 (5 bases). Between the trimmed V and J ends, which lost 1 base and 2 bases, there was a span of 11 bases. The CDR3 is made up of 15 amino acids. DNA for the CDR3: TGTGCCAGCAGTTTAGAGGGACCCGGAAACACTGAAGCTTTCTTT. This encodes CASSLEGPGNTEAFF.

V and J are TRBV27 and TRBJ1-5; D not resolved. CDR1 MNHEY and CDR2 SMNVEV come from the germline V gene (reference sequence). CDR3 length: 15 amino acids. Trimming pared 6 bases from V and 0 bases from J, leaving 12 bases between. The CDR3 region has the DNA TGTGCCAGCAGCCCTATGGGGAGTAGCAATCAGCCCCAGCATTTT. Residues: CASSPMGSSNQPQHF.

Remarks on this clonotype: A clone one base away is much larger, so this may be a read error. The V gene is TRBV20-1, the J gene TRBJ2-7; tentative D call: TRBD2 (6 bases). CDR3 length equals 14 residues. Germline values: CDR1 DFQATT, CDR2 SNEGSKA (reference sequence). Trimming shortened V by 2 bases and J by 2 bases, and 13 bases separated the two germline ends. Written as DNA, the CDR3 is TGCAGTGCTAGATCGGGGGAATACCCCTACGAGCAGTACTTC. Translating it yields CSARSGEYPYEQYF.

In regard to this clonotype: At one boundary the junction diverges from the germline segment, which might be a read error. This chain links TRBV11-2 with TRBJ1-2; a weak D match, TRBD1 (5 bases). The CDR3 runs to 11 residues. The germline CDR1 and CDR2 sequences are SGHAT and FQNNGV. CDR3 in amino acids: CVSSPTSGLYF. CDR3 in DNA: TGTGTCAGCAGCCCTACTTCGGGACTCTACTTC. The whole variable domain, filled in from reference TRBV11-2 and TRBJ1-2, reads EAGVAQSPRYKIIEKRQSVAFWCNPISGHATLYWYQQILGQGPKLLIQFQNNGVVDDSQLPKDRFSAERLKGVDSTLKIQPAKLEDSAVYLCVSSPTSGLYFGSGTRLTVV.

The rearrangement links TRBV15 to TRBJ2-3; weak D call: TRBD1 (6 bases). Germline assignment: CDR1 LNHNV and CDR2 YYDKDF (reference sequence). The CDR3 loop spans 16 amino acids. The germline V and J ends were trimmed by 5 bases and 0 bases, with 15 bases remaining between them. The CDR3 reads CATSSRQAGSTDTQYF. Here the CDR3 DNA reads TGTGCCACCAGCTCACGACAGGCGGGCAGCACAGATACGCAGTATTTT. Full variable domain (missing parts from reference TRBV15 and TRBJ2-3): DAMVIQNPRYQVTQFGKPVTLSCSQTLNHNVMYWYQQKSSQAPKLLFHYYDKDFNNEADTPDNFQSRRPNTSFCFLDIRSPGLGDTAMYLCATSSRQAGSTDTQYFGPGTRLTVL.

The V call is TRBV6-2 or TRBV6-3, the J call TRBJ2-7, with D tentatively TRBD1 (5 bases). V lost 0 bases, J lost 6 bases, and 9 bases lay in between. Germline V gene sequence: CDR1 MNHEY, CDR2 SVGEGT. This CDR3 contains 13 residues. CDR3 amino acids: CASSYSQGSEQYF. CDR3 nucleotide sequence: TGTGCCAGCAGTTACTCCCAGGGCAGCGAGCAGTACTTC.

The V and J genes are TRBV12-3 or TRBV12-4 and TRBJ1-4, with D possibly being TRBD1 (5 bases). The CDR3 consists of 14 residues. Trimming stripped 3 bases from V and 10 bases from J, with 15 bases between. The CDR3 coding sequence is TGTGCCAGCAGTTTTGGGGGGGGAAGGGCAAAACTGTTTTTT. It codes for CASSFGGGRAKLFF.

The sample holds a few counts of this clonotype. This rearrangement joins TRBV20-1 to TRBJ2-1, with TRBD2 identical over 10 bases. J lost 3 bases, V lost 3 bases, and 5 bases had no gene match. Germline V gene sequence: CDR1 DFQATT, CDR2 SNEGSKA (reference sequence). This CDR3 comprises 15 residues. The CDR3 DNA follows: TGCAGTGCTAGTCGGCTAGCGGGGGACTACAATGAGCAGTTCTTC. This translates into CSASRLAGDYNEQFF.